Included here is one T cell receptor beta chain sequence, with context. This sample is part of a study of blood T cell repertoires in COVID-19. Losses at the gene ends were 2 bases for V and 1 base for J; bases not matched to a gene: 4. The CDR3 totals 16 residues. The V gene's germline CDR1 is SGHDN and CDR2 FVKESK. The method was immunoSEQ multiplex PCR; TCRdb's version includes in-frame clones alone and lacks a portion of them. This table has 130,000 or so clones, around 83% appearing once. The material sequenced was peripheral blood. The clonotype originates from a human donor in a cohort sampled during active COVID-19. The genes are TRBV14 and TRBJ2-2; 7 nucleotides line up with TRBD2. The CDR3 nucleotides read TGTGCCAGCAGCCAATTTACTAGCGTGAACACCGGGGAGCTGTTTTTT. Its translation is CASSQFTSVNTGELFF.